Included here is one TCR beta chain sequence, with context. There is no known antigen for this receptor. The sample holds no much larger clone one base away, and base qualities are not on file. Library preparation used the immunoSEQ multiplex PCR assay. TCRdb took this table from immuneACCESS and kept in-frame rearrangements with V and J called. Such tables lack part of the clones; where checked against another copy, unresolved V genes explain under half of the gap, and the rest is unexplained. This sample holds about 19,000 clones; approximately 80% were observed only once. The top ten constitute roughly 1.1% of the sample. These data come from a study of preoperative IRX-2 immunotherapy in early breast cancer (dated by TCRdb to the late 2010s). V loses 5 bases, J loses 11 bases, and the germline ends lie 18 bases apart. The CDR3 measures 13 amino acids from cysteine to phenylalanine. Only the CDR3 region is kept as DNA, spanning 39 bases read in frame from base 1. CDR1 and CDR2, per the germline V gene (reference sequence), are LNHDA and SQIVND.

This sample's treatment or condition label indicates: preoperative locoregional IRX-2 cytokine immunotherapy. The samples were obtained from a phase Ib study that tested preoperative, locoregional IRX-2 cytokine immunotherapy designed to prime immune responses. Patients with early-stage breast cancer who were given IRX-2 before surgery served as donors. The sample in question was lymph node tissue, obtained after IRX-2 immunotherapy. This receptor was taken from a human donor with breast cancer. The chain was built from TRBV19 and TRBJ1-1, with the D segment identity uncertain. For the CDR3, the sequence is CASSVGVLEAAFF. Read as DNA, the sequence is TGTGCCAGTAGTGTCGGGGTTCTGGAGGCGGCTTTCTTT.